This T cell receptor (beta chain) was sequenced during a study of cytotoxic CD8 clonotypes in ibrutinib-treated CLL. General observations from the study: Relative to age-matched healthy donors, clonality at baseline was higher, and it tracked circulating CD8+ T-cell counts.

Trimming took 6 bases from V and 1 from J; bases not matched to a gene: 3. Germline-derived CDR1 and CDR2 are SNHLY and FYNNEI. This CDR3 has 15 residues. The method was immunoSEQ multiplex PCR; TCRdb's version includes in-frame clones alone and lacks a portion of them. The sample lists around 310,000 clones, approximately 80% occurring once. In regard to this clone: Its antigen is not identified.

J is TRBJ2-1 and V is TRBV2; TRBD2 aligns across 10 bases. This TCR was sampled from a human donor with chronic lymphocytic leukemia. The sequenced sample was PBMCs, obtained before ibrutinib treatment. As DNA, the CDR3 is TGTGCCAGCAGAAAACTAGCGGGGTCCTACAATGAGCAGTTCTTC. Amino acids: CASRKLAGSYNEQFF.